The 32 T cell receptor beta chains below all came from one sample that was sequenced in a study of T cells after yellow fever vaccination. MiXCR, run by TCRdb on the 5' RACE reads, gives a single entry per CDR3 protein. The repertoire has under 550,000 distinct CDR3 sequences, 21% of them found once; the top ten carry roughly 16%. The source material was PBMCs, sampled 21 days after the first yellow fever vaccination. Receptor source: a young man who received the YFV17D yellow fever vaccine.

The chain combines TRBV14 with TRBJ1-2; 7 nucleotides line up with TRBD1. V lost 4 bases, J lost 5 bases, and 7 bases stayed unmatched. From germline, CDR1 is SGHDN and CDR2 FVKESK. This CDR3 has 14 amino acids. The DNA of the CDR3 is TGTGCCAGCAGCCCAGGGGGGGGCTTTTATGGCTACACCTTC. It encodes CASSPGGGFYGYTF.

This clonotype was counted a few times. The chain carries TRBV5-4 and TRBJ2-1; TRBD2 aligns across 9 bases. With 1 base clipped from V and 8 bases from J, the junction kept 10 bases outside the gene matches. From germline, CDR1 is SGHNT and CDR2 YYREEE (reference sequence). The CDR3 totals 16 residues. The CDR3, as DNA: TGTGCCAGCAGCTTGAAGGTAGCGGGGGCCGAGGATGAGCAGTTCTTC. Its translation is CASSLKVAGAEDEQFF.

The chain joins TRBV6-5 to TRBJ1-2; possible D gene TRBD1, 6 bases. Trimming took 5 bases from V and 0 from J, leaving 13 bases between them. The CDR3 extends over 15 amino acids. Germline CDR1 is MNHEY and CDR2 is SVGAGI. CDR3 sequence (DNA): TGTGCCAGCAGTACCTCGGGACACCCTAACTATGGCTACACCTTC. Amino acid sequence: CASSTSGHPNYGYTF.

This clonotype turned up a few times. J is TRBJ1-5 and V is TRBV6-2 or TRBV6-3, with no clear D. V was trimmed by 6 bases and J by 2 bases, leaving 26 bases between them. Germline CDR1 MNHEY, CDR2 SVGEGT. The CDR3 totals 19 residues. The CDR3, as DNA: TGTGCCAGCAGCACCGACGTACTGAGAACAGTCCAGGGCAATCAGCCCCAGCATTTT. Amino acid sequence: CASSTDVLRTVQGNQPQHF.

V gene TRBV5-1 combines with J gene TRBJ2-7; tentatively, D is TRBD1 (6 bases). The CDR3 is 15 amino acids. Germline V gives CDR1 SGHRS, CDR2 YFSETQ. V lost 0 bases and J lost 0, with 10 bases in between. The CDR3: CASSLGRGTSYEQYV. CDR3 sequence (DNA): TGCGCCAGCAGCTTGGGAAGGGGGACCTCCTACGAGCAGTACGTC.

This chain uses TRBV4-1 with TRBJ2-1; 7 positions agree with TRBD1. Germline lookup yields CDR1 MGHRA and CDR2 YSYEKL. The CDR3 is 15 amino acids. V gave up 4 bases and J gave up 6 bases; unmatched junction bases: 9. The CDR3 region has the DNA TGCGCCAGCAGCCGCCAAGACAGGGACCCCAATGAGCAGTTCTTC. Amino acids: CASSRQDRDPNEQFF.

The gene calls are TRBV7-2 and TRBJ2-4; no reliable D call. The V and J ends lost 0 bases and 7 bases respectively, with 13 bases between them. Germline CDR1 and CDR2: SGHTA and FQGNSA. The CDR3 loop spans 15 amino acids. In DNA form, the CDR3 reads TGTGCCAGCAGCTTAGCCCTAAATACCGGGAACATTCAGTACTTC. Its translation is CASSLALNTGNIQYF.

V is TRBV5-1 and J is TRBJ2-7, with no clear D. V dropped 2 bases and J dropped 2 bases, with 8 bases sitting between them. Germline CDR1 is SGHRS and CDR2 is YFSETQ. This CDR3 is 13 amino acids long. CDR3 DNA sequence: TGCGCCAGCAGCTTAGATGATGCCTACGAGCAGTACTTC. Translated, it gives CASSLDDAYEQYF.

This clonotype was seen more than once but under ten times. The V gene is TRBV5-4, the J gene TRBJ2-3; TRBD1 agrees at 7 bases. There are 15 residues in the CDR3. V was pared by 1 base and J by 4 bases, with 6 bases of the junction left unmatched. CDR1 is SGHNT and CDR2 is YYREEE in the germline V gene (reference sequence). The CDR3 loop is CASSLSQGVSDTQYF. The DNA of the CDR3 is TGTGCCAGCAGCTTGAGCCAGGGGGTCTCAGATACGCAGTATTTT.

This clonotype was seen a few times. The chain couples TRBV12-5 to TRBJ1-2; no clear D gene. This CDR3 has 15 residues. The germline V gene has CDR1 LGHNT and CDR2 FRNRAP. V lost 1 base to trimming and J lost 3 bases, with 12 bases between them. DNA of the CDR3: TGTGCTAGTGGTTTGGGCCTACAGCTCGACTATGGCTACACCTTC. The encoded protein is CASGLGLQLDYGYTF.

The chain has TRBV12-3 or TRBV12-4 and TRBJ1-1; D is perhaps TRBD1 (6 bases). V was clipped by 6 bases and J by 0 bases, with 11 bases between them. The CDR3 has 14 residues. CDR3 region: CASSLTGMNTEAFF. The CDR3, as DNA: TGTGCCAGCAGCCTAACAGGGATGAACACTGAAGCTTTCTTT.

At least ten counts were recorded for this clonotype. A read error may produce the germline difference seen at one junction end. This rearrangement joins TRBV7-9 to TRBJ1-1; D is possibly TRBD1 (6 bases). Germline loops: CDR1 SEHNR, CDR2 FQNEAQ (reference sequence). The CDR3 has 12 amino acids. The CDR3 DNA reads TGCGCCAGCAGCCTCAGGGGCACTGAAGCTTTCTTT. Protein sequence: CASSLRGTEAFF.

The chain joins TRBV12-3 or TRBV12-4 to TRBJ1-5; TRBD1 matches 7 bases. This CDR3 has 14 amino acids. V lost 5 bases to trimming and J lost 7 bases; unmatched junction nucleotides: 8. CDR3 amino acids: CASSNDRVGQPQHF. Written as DNA, the CDR3 is TGTGCCAGCAGTAACGACAGGGTTGGCCAGCCCCAGCATTTT.

This clonotype was detected a few times. J is TRBJ2-3 and V is TRBV7-2; D may be TRBD1 or TRBD2 (5 bases each). CDR1 is SGHTA and CDR2 is FQGNSA in the germline V gene. The CDR3 contains 13 residues. V dropped 2 bases and J dropped 7 bases, with 10 bases sitting between them. The CDR3 DNA reads as TGTGCCAGCAGCTTAAGAGGGGTCCATACGCAGTATTTT. Protein: CASSLRGVHTQYF. Combining the CDR3 with reference TRBV7-2 and TRBJ2-3 gives the whole variable domain GAGVSQSPSNKVTEKGKDVELRCDPISGHTALYWYRQSLGQGLEFLIYFQGNSAPDKSGLPSDRFSAERTGGSVSTLTIQRTQQEDSAVYLCASSLRGVHTQYFGPGTRLTVL.

J is TRBJ2-4 and V is TRBV20-1; no clear D gene. V was shortened by 3 bases and J by 8 bases, with 23 bases between the two germline ends. This CDR3 contains 16 residues. The germline CDR1 and CDR2 sequences are DFQATT and SNEGSKA (reference sequence). Here the CDR3 DNA reads TGCAGTGCTAGGGTCGGATATGGCCAGACTGATGACATTCAGTACTTC. It specifies CSARVGYGQTDDIQYF.

This clonotype was recorded many times. The genes are TRBV5-1 and TRBJ2-7; no clear D gene. CDR1 is SGHRS, CDR2 YFSETQ, per germline. Trimming stripped 0 bases from V and 2 bases from J, with 9 bases between. This CDR3 is built from 14 residues. CDR3 in amino acids: CASSLEAGPYEQYF. The CDR3 DNA sequence: TGCGCCAGCAGCTTGGAGGCCGGTCCCTACGAGCAGTACTTC.

The table lists this clonotype with a few counts. The chain links TRBV6-1 to TRBJ2-3; 13 bases map to TRBD2. Germline V CDR1 and CDR2: MNHNS, SASEGT. Germline trimming cut 6 bases from V and 5 bases from J; bases unmatched to any gene: 11. This CDR3 is 17 amino acids long. The CDR3 nucleotides are TGTGCCAGCAGGACACAACTAGCGGGGGGGCCCCAAGATACGCAGTATTTT. The encoded protein is CASRTQLAGGPQDTQYF.

The rearrangement links TRBV20-1 to TRBJ1-2, with D possibly being TRBD1 (5 bases). The germline gives CDR1 DFQATT, CDR2 SNEGSKA (reference sequence). CDR3 length equals 11 residues. V lost 7 bases and J lost 5, with 11 bases in between. The CDR3 DNA reads as TGCAGTGTCAGGGCGACATATGGCTACACCTTC. Translating gives CSVRATYGYTF.

Only a few counts were recorded for this clonotype. The chain joins TRBV7-2 to TRBJ1-5; D is perhaps TRBD1 (6 bases). CDR1 and CDR2 (germline): SGHTA, FQGNSA. This CDR3 region has 16 residues. The V end lost 3 bases, the J end lost 1 base, and 13 bases lay between the germline ends. This chain's CDR3 is CASSFTGGESNQPQHF. The CDR3, as DNA: TGTGCCAGCAGCTTTACGGGGGGCGAGAGCAATCAGCCCCAGCATTTT.

This clonotype was recorded a few times. The CDR3 nucleotides read TGTGCCAGCAGCTTAGGTGGTAATGAAGCTTTCTTT. Its translation is CASSLGGNEAFF. The chain joins TRBV7-9 to TRBJ1-1; D gene ambiguous. Germline V gene data show CDR1 as SEHNR and CDR2 as FQNEAQ (reference sequence). This CDR3 contains 12 residues. V lost 1 base and J lost 7, with 7 bases in between.

This clonotype was counted ten times or more. The chain has TRBV6-2 or TRBV6-3 and TRBJ1-1, with D perhaps matching TRBD1 (5 bases). Germline CDR1 MNHEY, CDR2 SVGEGT. The CDR3 contains 17 residues. The germline V and J ends were trimmed by 1 base and 4 bases, with 19 bases remaining between them. CDR3 coding DNA: TGTGCCAGCAGTTACTTCCTAACAGGTAGATACGTCACTGAAGCTTTCTTT. Translating gives CASSYFLTGRYVTEAFF.

The chain joins TRBV3-1 to TRBJ1-6; maybe TRBD1 (5 bases). Trimming left V 3 bases short and J 11 bases short, with 17 bases between. Germline CDR1 is LGHDT and CDR2 is YNNKEL (reference sequence). The CDR3 has 15 amino acids. This CDR3 is CASSQGGRGYAPLHF. CDR3 coding DNA: TGTGCCAGCAGCCAGGGGGGTCGAGGGTATGCACCCCTCCACTTT.

The chain carries TRBV20-1 and TRBJ2-7; TRBD2 agrees at 14 bases. Germline CDR1 reads DFQATT; CDR2 reads SNEGSKA (reference sequence). V shed 6 bases, J shed 2 bases, and the junction held 6 bases outside the gene matches. The CDR3 sequence is 15 residues long. CDR3 sequence reads: CSAGTSGGLPYEQYF. The CDR3 region has the DNA TGCAGTGCAGGGACTAGCGGGGGCCTCCCCTACGAGCAGTACTTC.

This clonotype was detected a few times. The CDR3 sequence: CAITSIGGSNTEAFF. The CDR3 region has the DNA TGTGCCATCACAAGTATCGGCGGATCGAACACTGAAGCTTTCTTT. V gene TRBV10-3 combines with J gene TRBJ1-1, with unresolved D. Germline lookup yields CDR1 ENHRY and CDR2 SYGVKD. This CDR3 comprises 15 residues. Trimming took 7 bases from V and 1 from J, leaving 16 bases between them.

The chain uses TRBV7-2 and TRBJ2-2; 8 nucleotides align to TRBD2. The trim removed 5 bases at V and 7 bases at J, leaving 9 bases unmatched. Germline-derived CDR1 and CDR2 are SGHTA and FQGNSA. CDR3 size: 15 residues. CDR3 nucleotides: TGTGCCAGCAGCCAGACCGGGACTAGGCTCGGGGAGCTGTTTTTT. Protein sequence: CASSQTGTRLGELFF.

V and J are TRBV5-1 and TRBJ2-3; TRBD1 might be the D (6 bases). The CDR3 consists of 15 residues. In germline, CDR1 is SGHRS, CDR2 YFSETQ. V was trimmed by 0 bases and J by 4 bases, leaving 12 bases between them. The CDR3 DNA is TGCGCCAGCAGCTTGGCCGATGGGGGCTCAGATACGCAGTATTTT. This translates into CASSLADGGSDTQYF.

The genes are TRBV6-2 or TRBV6-3 and TRBJ1-4; D gene unclear. Germline lookup yields CDR1 MNHEY and CDR2 SVGEGT. There are 14 residues in the CDR3. Trimming took 4 bases from V and 1 from J, leaving 7 bases between them. The CDR3 coding sequence is TGTGCCAGCAGTTCGTATGGAACTAATGAAAAACTGTTTTTT. This codes for CASSSYGTNEKLFF.

V gene TRBV12-3 or TRBV12-4 combines with J gene TRBJ2-3; 9 bases line up with TRBD2. The V segment lost 8 bases and the J segment 1 base; nucleotides outside the gene matches: 4. The CDR3 loop spans 14 amino acids. CDR3 protein: CASGSSGGTDTQYF. In nucleotides, the CDR3 is TGTGCCAGCGGTTCTAGCGGGGGCACAGATACGCAGTATTTT.

The rearrangement uses TRBV20-1 and TRBJ1-1, with D unclear. CDR1 is DFQATT and CDR2 is SNEGSKA in the germline V gene (reference sequence). Deletions cut 3 bases from V and 6 bases from J, with 8 bases between. The CDR3 totals 11 residues. The CDR3 DNA sequence: TGCAGTGCTAGTGTTTTTCCTGAAGCTTTCTTT. Its protein is CSASVFPEAFF.

The rearrangement joins TRBV6-5 to TRBJ1-4; D call uncertain. Trimming stripped 0 bases from V and 8 bases from J, with 16 bases between. Per the germline V gene, CDR1 is MNHEY and CDR2 is SVGAGI. The CDR3 is 16 amino acids. This CDR3 reads CASSYSTGVGGEKLFF. CDR3 nucleotide sequence: TGTGCCAGCAGTTACTCGACCGGGGTGGGAGGCGAAAAACTGTTTTTT.

There are a few counts of this clonotype. This chain uses TRBV7-8 with TRBJ2-3; 8 nucleotides agree with TRBD1. Germline CDR1 is SGHVS and CDR2 is FQNEAQ. With 4 bases clipped from V and 6 bases from J, the junction kept 18 bases outside the gene matches. The CDR3 is 18 amino acids. Here the CDR3 reads CASSSLGRTGKVWDTQYF. The DNA of the CDR3 is TGTGCCAGCAGCTCGCTTGGGAGGACAGGGAAAGTATGGGATACGCAGTATTTT.

This chain joins TRBV10-3 and TRBJ2-7, with D possibly TRBD2 on 6 matching bases. CDR3 length: 13 amino acids. Germline assignment: CDR1 ENHRY and CDR2 SYGVKD. Deletions cut 0 bases from V and 5 bases from J, with 8 bases between. The CDR3 reads CAISESGGDEQYF. The CDR3 nucleotides are TGTGCCATCAGTGAGTCCGGGGGTGACGAGCAGTACTTC.